There are a few counts of the clone carrying this T cell receptor beta chain. Antigen: not known. The sample comes from a study of identical twins. Findings and caveats of the study: Excess low generation probability was seen in twin-shared out-of-frame alpha sequences. Zero-insertion results could be subject to partial confounding by invariant MAIT and iNKT cells.

Template switching created a universal primer site, and the cDNA included unique molecular identifiers. TCRdb re-called the 5' RACE reads through MiXCR, storing one row per CDR3 protein. The sample has about 570,000 distinct CDR3 sequences, 7.5% to 10% seen once. CDR3 length: 16 residues. The V end was cut by 7 bases, the J end by 6 bases, with 25 bases between. Germline V gene data show CDR1 as SGDLS and CDR2 as YYNGEE. The same data also went into a second study, on yellow fever vaccine responses in identical twins.

The V and J genes are TRBV9 and TRBJ1-1; perhaps TRBD1 as D (6 bases). The sequenced sample consisted of PBMCs. This receptor was obtained from a woman between 18 and 29 years old in good health. Written as DNA, the CDR3 is TGTGCCAGCCTTCCGTCGGGACACACCTACGGACCTGAAGCTTTCTTT. Translating gives CASLPSGHTYGPEAFF.